The 23 T cell receptor beta chains given below trace back to one sample, sequenced in a study of post-analysis software for immune sequencing data. Study conclusions and caveats: TRBV5-6, TRBV5-1 and TRBV20-1 belonged to a set of about five TRBV segments that were more frequent in patients than controls.

What these receptors recognize is not known. The TCR beta cDNA libraries contained unique molecular identifiers. TCRdb re-derived calls from the PCR reads in MiXCR, one entry per CDR3 protein. The sample shows approximately 260,000 distinct CDR3 sequences, roughly a third of them seen only once. Sequencing was performed on blood. These receptors were obtained from a girl between 10 and 17 years old with multiple sclerosis.

This clonotype was observed a few times. The V gene is TRBV6-1, the J gene TRBJ2-4; D possibly corresponds to TRBD1 (7 bases). V was pared by 0 bases and J by 8 bases, with 29 bases between. The CDR3 contains 20 residues. Germline assignment: CDR1 MNHNS and CDR2 SASEGT. The CDR3 reads CASSEANRGLHLSRFYIQYF. Here the CDR3 DNA reads TGTGCCAGCAGTGAAGCCAACAGGGGACTTCACTTGTCTCGTTTTTACATTCAGTACTTC.

The rearrangement uses TRBV29-1 and TRBJ2-5; the match to TRBD2 covers 14 bases. The CDR3 spans 15 residues. Per germline, CDR1 SQVTM and CDR2 ANQGSEA. Unmatched junction bases numbered 5, after V lost 6 bases and J lost 2 bases. CDR3 region: CSVPRTSGGQETQYF. In nucleotides, the CDR3 is TGCAGCGTCCCGAGGACTAGCGGGGGGCAAGAGACCCAGTACTTC.

The chain employs TRBV28 and TRBJ2-1; D tentatively fits TRBD1 or TRBD2 (6 bases each). CDR1 and CDR2 from the germline V gene are MDHEN and SYDVKM. The CDR3 is 15 amino acids. The ends were cut back, 4 bases at V and 5 bases at J, with 15 bases in the middle. CDR3 sequence reads: CASSSPGGTNNEQFF. The CDR3 bases are TGTGCCAGCAGTTCCCCGGGCGGGACAAACAATGAGCAGTTCTTC.

The chain has TRBV6-4 and TRBJ2-1; D might be TRBD2 (6 bases). The germline V and J ends were trimmed by 3 bases and 10 bases, with 13 bases remaining between them. Germline V CDR1 and CDR2: MRHNA, SNTAGT. The CDR3 is made up of 13 amino acids. CDR3 DNA sequence: TGTGCCAGCAGTGAATGGGACTCTTTGGAGCAGTTCTTC. Translating it yields CASSEWDSLEQFF.

This clonotype was found a few times. The chain has TRBV28 and TRBJ2-7; D may be TRBD1 or TRBD2 (5 bases each). V lost 7 bases, J lost 7 bases, and 23 bases lay in between. Germline V gene lookup returns CDR1 MDHEN and CDR2 SYDVKM. CDR3 length: 15 amino acids. The chain's CDR3 is CASIGGFSSYNEQYF. CDR3 nucleotides: TGTGCCAGCATTGGGGGTTTTAGCTCCTACAATGAGCAGTACTTC.

This clonotype was counted many times. This chain connects TRBV5-1 to TRBJ2-5; TRBD2 is a possible D gene (5 bases). The germline V gene has CDR1 SGHRS and CDR2 YFSETQ. Trimming took off 4 bases at V and 5 bases at J, with 15 bases between the two ends. This CDR3 has 14 amino acids. CDR3 DNA sequence: TGCGCCAGCAGCCCCCTCGGGCGGGTGGAGACCCAGTACTTC. Amino acids: CASSPLGRVETQYF.

This clonotype was counted a few times. This may be a read error, as it is one base from a much larger clone. The chain employs TRBV29-1 and TRBJ1-2, with 7 bases fitting TRBD1. Germline trimming cut 4 bases from V and 12 bases from J; bases unmatched to any gene: 14. Germline lookup yields CDR1 SQVTM and CDR2 ANQGSEA. The length of the CDR3 is 13 residues. In nucleotides, the CDR3 is TGCAGCGTTGTGCGTTCTCAGGGGGGCGGCCACACCTTC. Protein: CSVVRSQGGGHTF.

In its sample, this clonotype was seen many times. The genes are TRBV7-6 and TRBJ2-5; D possibly corresponds to TRBD1 (6 bases). CDR1 SGHVS and CDR2 FNYEAQ come from the germline V gene. With 1 base removed from V and 1 base from J, the gap between germline ends came to 13 bases. This CDR3 has 16 residues. The CDR3 sequence is CASSLGVTGIQETQYF. The CDR3, as DNA: TGTGCCAGCAGCTTAGGAGTGACAGGCATCCAAGAGACCCAGTACTTC.

Notes on this clonotype: This may stem from a read error, because a much larger clone lies one nucleotide away. The V call is TRBV6-5, the J call TRBJ2-3; D is unresolved. The V and J ends lost 6 bases and 3 bases respectively, with 13 bases between them. This CDR3 contains 14 residues. The germline CDR1 and CDR2 sequences are MNHEY and SVGAGI. The CDR3 DNA follows: TGTGCCAGCAGAACAATTAGAGCTACAGATACGCAGTATTTT. It encodes CASRTIRATDTQYF.

The chain employs TRBV15 and TRBJ1-5; no definite D call. V lost 0 bases, J lost 7 bases, and 13 bases lay in between. The CDR3 covers 15 residues. The germline CDR1 and CDR2 sequences are LNHNV and YYDKDF (reference sequence). The CDR3 DNA reads TGTGCCACCAGCAGAGATCAAGGCAACGGGCAGCCCCAGCATTTT. It is translated as CATSRDQGNGQPQHF.

This clonotype was picked up many times. The J gene is TRBJ2-3, the V gene TRBV7-7, with D maybe TRBD2 (6 bases). The V end lost 5 bases, the J end lost 5 bases, and 11 bases lay between the germline ends. Germline values: CDR1 SSHAT, CDR2 FNYEAQ (reference sequence). The CDR3 has 13 amino acids. In DNA, the CDR3 is TGTGCCAGCAGCCCCGGGAGAGGAGATACGCAGTATTTT. This gives the protein CASSPGRGDTQYF.

To note about this clonotype: A much larger clone lies one base from this, so it may be a read error. The CDR3 sequence is CASSPGQLGERFF. For the CDR3, the DNA is TGTGCCAGCAGCCCGGGACAGCTAGGGGAGCGGTTCTTC. The V call is TRBV3-1, the J call TRBJ2-1, with 7 positions matching TRBD1. CDR3 length: 13 residues. The germline V gene has CDR1 LGHDT and CDR2 YNNKEL (reference sequence).

In this sample, this clonotype turned up many times. The CDR3 loop is CSVDRDSLTRTQYF. In nucleotides, the CDR3 is TGCAGCGTTGACCGGGACTCCCTTACACGGACCCAGTACTTC. The chain carries TRBV29-1 and TRBJ2-5; possible D gene TRBD2, 6 bases. The CDR3 extends over 14 amino acids. V lost 3 bases and J lost 7, with 18 bases in between. The germline V gene encodes CDR1 SQVTM and CDR2 ANQGSEA.

This clonotype has at least ten counts. The chain uses TRBV5-1 and TRBJ2-1; D is uncertain. Trimming took off 0 bases at V and 7 bases at J, with 11 bases between the two ends. The CDR3 is 14 amino acids. CDR1 SGHRS and CDR2 YFSETQ come from the germline V gene. The CDR3 sequence is CASSLAVGINEQFF. In DNA form, the CDR3 reads TGCGCCAGCAGCTTGGCCGTGGGGATAAATGAGCAGTTCTTC.

This clonotype was observed many times. This chain connects TRBV5-6 to TRBJ1-5; D gene unclear. Deletions cut 0 bases from V and 4 bases from J, with 5 bases between. Germline values: CDR1 SGHDT, CDR2 YYEEEE. The CDR3 loop spans 13 amino acids. The CDR3 reads CASSLGKNQPQHF. The DNA of the CDR3 is TGTGCCAGCAGCTTGGGCAAAAATCAGCCCCAGCATTTT.

The chain has TRBV7-2 and TRBJ2-7; D perhaps matches TRBD1 (6 bases). The J call may be in error: the DNA end matches TRBJ2-5 better. Germline lookup yields CDR1 SGHTA and CDR2 FQGNSA. The CDR3 contains 15 residues. For the CDR3, the DNA is TGTGCCAGCAGCCCCCAAGATGGGGGCTGGGAGACCCAGTACTTC. It specifies CASSPQDGGWETQYF.

The chain couples TRBV20-1 to TRBJ2-1; 8 positions agree with TRBD2. From germline, CDR1 is DFQATT and CDR2 SNEGSKA (reference sequence). The CDR3 has 15 residues. V was pared by 5 bases and J by 4 bases, with 10 bases of the junction left unmatched. The CDR3 DNA follows: TGCAGTGCTGGCTCGGACCGGGGGGGTTACAATGAGCAGTTCTTC. Translating gives CSAGSDRGGYNEQFF.

This clonotype was seen many times. The rearrangement joins TRBV7-2 to TRBJ2-7, with 11 bases matching TRBD2. CDR1 and CDR2 (germline): SGHTA, FQGNSA. Trimming at V came to 5 bases and at J to 5 bases, leaving 14 bases not matched to a gene. There are 17 residues in the CDR3. Written as DNA, the CDR3 is TGTGCCAGCAGCAGGGGACTAGCGGACACTCCCGCCCACGAGCAGTACTTC. The encoded protein is CASSRGLADTPAHEQYF. The entire variable domain, with the rest obtained from reference TRBV7-2 and TRBJ2-7, is as follows: GAGVSQSPSNKVTEKGKDVELRCDPISGHTALYWYRQSLGQGLEFLIYFQGNSAPDKSGLPSDRFSAERTGGSVSTLTIQRTQQEDSAVYLCASSRGLADTPAHEQYFGPGTRLTVT.

This chain links TRBV10-3 with TRBJ2-4; D remains ambiguous. The DNA end is more similar to TRBJ2-5, so the J call may be wrong. Germline CDR1 ENHRY, CDR2 SYGVKD. This CDR3 has 12 residues. This chain's CDR3 is CAISESSQTQYF. The CDR3 nucleotides are TGTGCCATCAGTGAGTCGTCTCAGACCCAGTACTTC.

This clonotype was found many times. V gene TRBV5-1 combines with J gene TRBJ2-4, with D perhaps matching TRBD1 (6 bases). Germline V gene sequence: CDR1 SGHRS, CDR2 YFSETQ. The CDR3 is made up of 14 amino acids. The V gene lost 6 bases and the J gene lost 4 bases, with 14 bases spanning the gap. Written as DNA, the CDR3 is TGCGCCAGCACCCCATGGGGGCCTAAAAACATTCAGTACTTC. It specifies CASTPWGPKNIQYF. The whole variable domain, remainder taken from reference TRBV5-1 and TRBJ2-4, is KAGVTQTPRYLIKTRGQQVTLSCSPISGHRSVSWYQQTPGQGLQFLFEYFSETQRNKGNFPGRFSGRQFSNSRSEMNVSTLELGDSALYLCASTPWGPKNIQYFGAGTRLSVL.

As regards this clonotype: This could be a read error, since a much larger clone is one nucleotide away. V usage is TRBV15 and J usage is TRBJ1-2; unclear D gene. Germline loops: CDR1 LNHNV, CDR2 YYDKDF (reference sequence). The CDR3 loop spans 15 amino acids. In DNA form, the CDR3 reads TGTGCCACCAGCAGAGAGAGAGGGTTGGGCTATGACTACACCTTC. Translating it yields CATSRERGLGYDYTF.

This chain joins TRBV29-1 and TRBJ2-1, with D possibly matching TRBD2 (6 bases). V dropped 5 bases and J dropped 6 bases, with 14 bases sitting between them. Germline CDR1 is SQVTM and CDR2 is ANQGSEA. The CDR3 is 13 amino acids. The CDR3 here is CSVRGGRGNEQFF. The CDR3 region has the DNA TGCAGCGTTCGGGGCGGGCGGGGCAATGAGCAGTTCTTC.

The table lists this clonotype with many counts. V and J are TRBV9 and TRBJ1-2; D not certain. Germline lookup yields CDR1 SGDLS and CDR2 YYNGEE. The CDR3 has 10 amino acids. Trimming pared 3 bases from V and 8 bases from J, leaving 5 bases between. CDR3 sequence: CASSGKGYTF. The CDR3 nucleotides read TGTGCCAGCAGCGGAAAGGGCTACACCTTC.